What follows are 10 T cell receptor beta chains derived from one specimen sequenced in a study of cytomegalovirus exposure and HLA in healthy donors. PCR primers comprised 60 Vbeta and 13 Jbeta primers. Measured with immunoSEQ multiplex PCR; TCRdb has only the in-frame clones, and not every one. The profile shows 50,000 or so clones, over 70% of them singletons. The material sequenced was PBMCs. The receptors stem from a man between 18 and 29 years old in good health and CMV-seronegative.

V gene TRBV2 combines with J gene TRBJ2-7; 7 bases align to TRBD2. The CDR3 runs 14 residues. Germline trimming cut 2 bases from V and 0 bases from J; bases unmatched to any gene: 1. Per germline, CDR1 SNHLY and CDR2 FYNNEI. The CDR3 DNA is TGTGCCAGCAGTGAAACTAGCGCCTCCTACGAGCAGTACTTC. Its translation is CASSETSASYEQYF.

The rearrangement uses TRBV14 and TRBJ2-7; D is perhaps TRBD1 (6 bases). V lost 1 base and J 3 bases, leaving 22 bases between the germline ends. The CDR3 has 18 amino acids. The germline V gene encodes CDR1 SGHDN and CDR2 FVKESK. The DNA of the CDR3 is TGTGCCAGCAGCCAAGTAATCCCTAAGCAGGGGATATTCTACGAGCAGTACTTC. Translation gives CASSQVIPKQGIFYEQYF.

The gene calls are TRBV23-1 and TRBJ2-5; the match to TRBD1 covers 8 bases. TRBV23-1 falls under the ORF class, with uncertain function. The V and J ends lost 7 bases and 4 bases, in that order; junction bases with no gene match: 8. The CDR3 is made up of 14 amino acids. The CDR3 DNA reads TGCGCCAGCACCCGGACACAGGGGGTAGAGACCCAGTACTTC. It encodes CASTRTQGVETQYF.

This rearrangement joins TRBV6-5 to TRBJ2-1; maybe TRBD1 (6 bases). Per the germline V gene, CDR1 is MNHEY and CDR2 is SVGAGI. The germline V and J ends were trimmed by 6 bases and 8 bases, with 14 bases remaining between them. The CDR3 extends over 13 amino acids. CDR3 amino acids: CASRRGGGHEQFF. DNA of the CDR3: TGTGCCAGCAGGAGGGGTGGGGGCCATGAGCAGTTCTTC.

The chain has TRBV29-1 and TRBJ2-3; a weak D match, TRBD1 (6 bases). Germline V gene lookup returns CDR1 SQVTM and CDR2 ANQGSEA. The CDR3 covers 13 residues. Deletions cut 4 bases from V and 3 bases from J, with 11 bases between. The CDR3 is CSVVGAPTDTQYF. The CDR3 region has the DNA TGCAGCGTTGTGGGGGCCCCAACAGATACGCAGTATTTT.

This clone was seen a few times. The CDR3 region has the DNA TGTGCCTGGAGTGTAGCTACGGGTTCGGGAAACACCATATATTTT. This translates into CAWSVATGSGNTIYF. The chain links TRBV30 to TRBJ1-3; D is ambiguous. There are 15 residues in the CDR3. Germline V gives CDR1 GTSNPN, CDR2 SVGIG (reference sequence). V was shortened by 0 bases and J by 4 bases, with 13 bases between the two germline ends.

Here the CDR3 reads CASSEARGNTEAFF. DNA of the CDR3: TGTGCCAGCAGTGAGGCGCGGGGAAACACTGAAGCTTTCTTT. The chain combines TRBV6-5 with TRBJ1-1; no clear D gene. This CDR3 region has 14 residues. Germline CDR1 is MNHEY and CDR2 is SVGAGI. The V end was cut by 5 bases, the J end by 2 bases, with 12 bases between.

Points on this clone: Distinct nucleotide sequences in the sample also encode this CDR3. CDR3 in amino acids: CSVRTGSGNTIYF. For the CDR3, the DNA is TGCAGCGTTCGGACAGGGTCTGGAAACACCATATATTTT. This chain uses TRBV29-1 with TRBJ1-3, with 8 nucleotides matching TRBD1. The CDR3 covers 13 residues. CDR1 SQVTM and CDR2 ANQGSEA come from the germline V gene. The V gene end was trimmed by 5 bases and the J gene end by 1 base; junction bases not matched to a gene: 1.

This clone has only a few counts. Other nucleotide sequences from this sample produce the same CDR3. The chain recombines TRBV19 with TRBJ2-6, with D possibly matching TRBD1 (6 bases). The V gene's germline CDR1 is LNHDA and CDR2 SQIVND (reference sequence). Trimming removed 3 bases at V and 0 bases at J, with 18 bases between. The CDR3 sequence is 19 residues long. CDR3 nucleotides: TGTGCCAGTAGTATCGCAGGGGTTACTATGAGCTCTGGGGCCAACGTCCTGACTTTC. It specifies CASSIAGVTMSSGANVLTF. Filled out from reference TRBV19 and TRBJ2-6, the complete variable domain reads DGGITQSPKYLFRKEGQNVTLSCEQNLNHDAMYWYRQDPGQGLRLIYYSQIVNDFQKGDIAEGYSVSREKKESFPLTVTSAQKNPTAFYLCASSIAGVTMSSGANVLTFGAGSRLTVL.

The chain employs TRBV4-2 and TRBJ1-1; 10 bases are shared with TRBD1. V gave up 0 bases and J gave up 3 bases; unmatched junction bases: 7. The CDR3 has 17 residues. Per the germline V gene, CDR1 is LGHNA and CDR2 is YNFKEQ. CDR3 residues: CASSQDLTGGWYTEAFF. CDR3 coding DNA: TGTGCCAGCAGCCAAGATTTGACAGGGGGCTGGTACACTGAAGCTTTCTTT.